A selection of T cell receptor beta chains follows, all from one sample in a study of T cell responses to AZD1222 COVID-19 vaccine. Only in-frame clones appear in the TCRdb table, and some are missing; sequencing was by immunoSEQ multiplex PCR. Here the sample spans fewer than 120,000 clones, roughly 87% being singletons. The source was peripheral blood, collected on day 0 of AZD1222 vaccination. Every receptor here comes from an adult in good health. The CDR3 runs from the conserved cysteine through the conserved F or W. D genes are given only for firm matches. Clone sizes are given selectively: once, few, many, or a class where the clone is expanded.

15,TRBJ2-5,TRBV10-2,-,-,TGCGCCAGCAGTATCATCCGGGACGGTCAAGAGACCCAGTACTTC,CASSIIRDGQETQYF
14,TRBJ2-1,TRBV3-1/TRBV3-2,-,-,TGTGCCAGCAGCCATAAGGGGACCTACAATGAGCAGTTCTTC,CASSHKGTYNEQFF
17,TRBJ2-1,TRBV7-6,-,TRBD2,TGTGCCAGCAGCTCATTCCCCGGGACTAACTCCTACAATGAGCAGTTCTTC,CASSSFPGTNSYNEQFF
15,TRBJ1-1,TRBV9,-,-,TGTGCCAGCAGCGCAGACAGGTCCATGAACACTGAAGCTTTCTTT,CASSADRSMNTEAFF
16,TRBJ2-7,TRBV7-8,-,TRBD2,TGTGCCAGCAGCCCCCCCAGCGGGAGGGCCATGTCCCAGCAGTACTTC,CASSPPSGRAMSQQYF
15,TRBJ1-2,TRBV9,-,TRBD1,TGTGCCAGCAGCGCCCGGGACAGGGGGCGCGATGGCTACACCTTC,CASSARDRGRDGYTF
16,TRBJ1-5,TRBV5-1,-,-,TGCGCCAGCAGCTTTGGATCTATGGGGTCGGGTCAGCCCCAGCATTTT,CASSFGSMGSGQPQHF
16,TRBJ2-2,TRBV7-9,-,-,TGTGCCAGCAGCTTTCCGGGGGGACAGGCGACCGGGGAGCTGTTTTTT,CASSFPGGQATGELFF
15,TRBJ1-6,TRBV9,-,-,TGTGCCAGCAGCCCAACGTTGAGCGGGGAATCACCCCTCCACTTT,CASSPTLSGESPLHF
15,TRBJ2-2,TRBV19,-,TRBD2,TGTGCCATCGGACTGGGAGGGATAGGCACCGGGGAGCTGTTTTTT,CAIGLGGIGTGELFF
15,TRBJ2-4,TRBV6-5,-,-,TGTGCCAGCAGTTACGGCCGGCAGGGAGATGACATTCAGTACTTC,CASSYGRQGDDIQYF
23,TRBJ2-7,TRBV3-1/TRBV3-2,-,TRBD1,TGTGCCAGCAGCCAAGCAGGGACAGGGGGCGAATTCGTGTCTAGCGGGAGTTCCTACGAGCAGTACTTC,CASSQAGTGGEFVSSGSSYEQYF
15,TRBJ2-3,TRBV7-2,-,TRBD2,TGTGCCAGCAGACTAAGCGGGGCGCCCACAGATACGCAGTATTTT,CASRLSGAPTDTQYF
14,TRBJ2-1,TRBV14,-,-,TGTGCCAGCAGCCAAGCTACAGGGAGATGGGAGCAGTTCTTC,CASSQATGRWEQFF
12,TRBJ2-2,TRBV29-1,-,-,TGCAGCGTTGACCGGGGCACCGGGGAGCTGTTTTTT,CSVDRGTGELFF
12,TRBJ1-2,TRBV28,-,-,TGTGCCAGCAGTACAGGGCTCTATGGCTACACCTTC,CASSTGLYGYTF
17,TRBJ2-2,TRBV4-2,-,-,TGTGCCAGCAGCCAAGTTGATGTGGGAGGAAGGACCGGGGAGCTGTTTTTT,CASSQVDVGGRTGELFF
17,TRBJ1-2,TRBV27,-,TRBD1,TGTGCCAGCAGTTCAATTTGGCACAGGGGAAAGGACTATGGCTACACCTTC,CASSSIWHRGKDYGYTF
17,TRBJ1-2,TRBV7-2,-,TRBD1,TGTGCCAGCAGCCAACAGGGGGCCCGGATTACTAACTATGGCTACACCTTC,CASSQQGARITNYGYTF
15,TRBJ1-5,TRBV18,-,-,TGTGCCAGCTCACCTCCGGGGGTGCGCAATCAGCCCCAGCATTTT,CASSPPGVRNQPQHF
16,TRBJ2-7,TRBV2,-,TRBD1,TGTGCCAGCAGTCCAGGGGGCGGAGGGGGTCACTACGAGCAGTACTTC,CASSPGGGGGHYEQYF
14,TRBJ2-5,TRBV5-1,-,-,TGCGCCAGCAGCTTGGTGGGGGGCCAAGAGACCCAGTACTTC,CASSLVGGQETQYF
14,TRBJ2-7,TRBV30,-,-,TGTGCCTGGAGTGAGTACAGGAGCTCCTACGAGCAGTACTTC,CAWSEYRSSYEQYF
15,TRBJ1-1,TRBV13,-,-,TGTGCCAGCAGCTTAAGAACAGGGAGGAACACTGAAGCTTTCTTT,CASSLRTGRNTEAFF
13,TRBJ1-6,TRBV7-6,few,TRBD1,TGTGCTGACAGGGGGCCGGATAATTCACCCCTCCACTTT,CADRGPDNSPLHF
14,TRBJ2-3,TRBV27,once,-,TGTGCCAGCAGTTTCTGGGCCAACACAGATACGCAGTATTTT,CASSFWANTDTQYF
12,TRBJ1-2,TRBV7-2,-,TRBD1,TGTGCCAGCAGCTCTACAGGGGGAGGCTACACCTTC,CASSSTGGGYTF
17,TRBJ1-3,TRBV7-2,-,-,TGTGCCAGCAGCTTATCCACCGGGGCGAGCTCTGGAAACACCATATATTTT,CASSLSTGASSGNTIYF
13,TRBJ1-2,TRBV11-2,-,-,TGTGCCAGCGCAGTGGAGGAGTTCTATGGCTACACCTTC,CASAVEEFYGYTF
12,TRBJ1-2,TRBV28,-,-,TGTGCCAGCAGTTTAGGGTCCCGCGGCTACACCTTC,CASSLGSRGYTF
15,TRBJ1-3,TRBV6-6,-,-,TGTGCCGGCGGGCAGGGAGGAACTACTGGAAACACCATATATTTT,CAGGQGGTTGNTIYF
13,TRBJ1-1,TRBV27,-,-,TGTGCCAGCCAGGAAATTCGGAACACTGAAGCTTTCTTT,CASQEIRNTEAFF
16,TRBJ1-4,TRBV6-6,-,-,TGTGCCAGCAGCCCCCGGCCTGTCACAACTAATGAAAAACTGTTTTTT,CASSPRPVTTNEKLFF
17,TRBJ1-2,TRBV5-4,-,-,TGTGCCAGCAGCTTGGCGGGGGGTAAGGGACCTAACTATGGCTACACCTTC,CASSLAGGKGPNYGYTF
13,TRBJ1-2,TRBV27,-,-,TGTGCCAGCAGCAGGAACTCGGGCTATGGCTACACCTTC,CASSRNSGYGYTF
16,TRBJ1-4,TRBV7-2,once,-,TGTGCCAGCAGCTCCAGTGGACACAGTGCTAATGAAAAACTGTTTTTT,CASSSSGHSANEKLFF
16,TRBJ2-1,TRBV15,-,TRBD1,TGTGCCACCAGCAGGGGGGGACAGGGCCTCCTCAATGAGCAGTTCTTC,CATSRGGQGLLNEQFF
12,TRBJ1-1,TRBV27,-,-,TGTGCCAGCGGGGACTTGAACACTGAAGCTTTCTTT,CASGDLNTEAFF
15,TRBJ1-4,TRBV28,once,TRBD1,TGTGCCAGCAGTTCTTGGACAGGGTATAATGAAAAACTGTTTTTT,CASSSWTGYNEKLFF
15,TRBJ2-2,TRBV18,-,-,TGTGCCAGCTCACCAGGGGCGGGAAACACCGGGGAGCTGTTTTTT,CASSPGAGNTGELFF
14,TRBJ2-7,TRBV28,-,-,TGTGCCAGCAGCAAAGGGCTGGGGGGCTACGAGCAGTACTTC,CASSKGLGGYEQYF
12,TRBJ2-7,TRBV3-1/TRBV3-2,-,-,TGTGCCAGCAGCCAAGCGGACCGTGGGCAGTACTTC,CASSQADRGQYF
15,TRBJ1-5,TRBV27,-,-,TGTGCCAGCAGTTTAGACGGGGCTGGGAATCAGCCCCAGCATTTT,CASSLDGAGNQPQHF
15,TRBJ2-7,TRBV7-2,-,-,TGTGCCAGCAGGACTACCACGGGGATGGCCTACGAGCAGTACTTC,CASRTTTGMAYEQYF
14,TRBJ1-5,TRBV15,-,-,TGTGCCACCAGCAGAGTTGAGAGCAATCAGCCCCAGCATTTT,CATSRVESNQPQHF
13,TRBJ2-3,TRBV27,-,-,TGTGCCAGCAGTTTATATCAGTCAGATACGCAGTATTTT,CASSLYQSDTQYF
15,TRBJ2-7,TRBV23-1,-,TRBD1,TGCGCCAGCAGTCAAACACGACAGGGAAGTTACGAGCAGTACTTC,CASSQTRQGSYEQYF
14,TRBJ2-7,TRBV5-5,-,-,TGTGCCAGCAGCCCGGGACCGAACTCCTACGAGCAGTACTTC,CASSPGPNSYEQYF
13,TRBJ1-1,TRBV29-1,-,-,TGCAGCGTTGAGCCGCAGGGGTACACTGAAGCTTTCTTT,CSVEPQGYTEAFF
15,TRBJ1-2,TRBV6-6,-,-,TGTGCCAGCAGATTGGGACAAATCCCTAACTATGGCTACACCTTC,CASRLGQIPNYGYTF
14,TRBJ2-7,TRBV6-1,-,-,TGTGCCAGCAGTGAAGGGTACAACTCCTACGAGCAGTACTTC,CASSEGYNSYEQYF
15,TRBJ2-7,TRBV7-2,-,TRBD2,TGTGCCAGCAGCTTAGCCCCTACTAGCGGTTACGAGCAGTACTTC,CASSLAPTSGYEQYF
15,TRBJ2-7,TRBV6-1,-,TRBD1,TGTGCCAGCAGTGAACTGCAGGGGGACACCTACGAGCAGTACTTC,CASSELQGDTYEQYF